These 6 T cell receptor beta chains originate from one sample sequenced in a study of T cells in Graves' hyperthyroidism and ophthalmopathy. RNA transcripts were the template for amplifying TCR beta CDR3 regions. During a first-round RT-PCR of the TCR CDR3, the HTBI primer set was used. MiXCR, applied by TCRdb to the multiplex PCR reads, yields one record per CDR3 protein. Here the sample spans hundreds of thousands of distinct CDR3 sequences, 45% being singletons. The specimen sequenced was peripheral blood or thyroid tissue (not recorded which). The receptors originated from an adult man with Graves' disease, either hyperthyroidism or ophthalmopathy (not recorded which).

This clonotype was detected a few times. The rearrangement joins TRBV4-1 to TRBJ1-5; D is unresolved. Germline CDR1 MGHRA, CDR2 YSYEKL. This CDR3 contains 13 residues. The V end was cut by 4 bases, the J end by 3 bases, with 7 bases between. CDR3 amino acids: CASSRNHNQPQHF. CDR3 in DNA: TGCGCCAGCAGCCGGAACCACAATCAGCCCCAGCATTTT.

This clonotype was observed a handful of times. One junction end does not reproduce the germline sequence, and a read error may be involved. The chain carries TRBV10-3 and TRBJ2-7, with 8 bases that match TRBD1. This CDR3 is 16 amino acids long. Germline CDR1 and CDR2: ENHRY and SYGVKD. The CDR3 spells CASSELRDRFTYEQYF. As DNA, the CDR3 is TGTGCCAGCAGTGAACTCCGGGACAGGTTCACCTACGAGCAGTACTTC.

There are a few counts of this clonotype. The chain carries TRBV5-1 and TRBJ1-1; D not resolved. Trimming took 4 bases from V and 4 from J, leaving 11 bases between them. Germline-derived CDR1 and CDR2 are SGHRS and YFSETQ. CDR3 size: 13 residues. The CDR3 region has the DNA TGCGCCAGCAGCCCGGAGAGGCCCACTGAAGCTTTCTTT. Protein: CASSPERPTEAFF. The full variable domain, completed using reference TRBV5-1 and TRBJ1-1, is KAGVTQTPRYLIKTRGQQVTLSCSPISGHRSVSWYQQTPGQGLQFLFEYFSETQRNKGNFPGRFSGRQFSNSRSEMNVSTLELGDSALYLCASSPERPTEAFFGQGTRLTVV.

As concerns this clonotype: The germline gene is not matched at one end of the junction; a read error may be the cause. The V gene is TRBV15, the J gene TRBJ2-7, with D unclear. The CDR3 has 15 amino acids. In germline, CDR1 is LNHNV, CDR2 YYDKDF (reference sequence). CDR3: CAASTQDESSYEQYF. As DNA, the CDR3 is TGTGCCGCCAGCACCCAGGACGAGAGCTCCTACGAGCAGTACTTC.

CDR3 DNA sequence: TGCAGCGTTGTGGACCCTAATGAAAAACTGTTTTTT. This codes for CSVVDPNEKLFF. The gene calls are TRBV29-1 and TRBJ1-4; D unclear. Germline values: CDR1 SQVTM, CDR2 ANQGSEA. V lost 4 bases and J 3 bases, leaving 6 bases between the germline ends. The CDR3 runs 12 residues.

This clonotype was seen a handful of times. The rearrangement joins TRBV7-3 to TRBJ1-1; 10 bases match TRBD1. In germline, CDR1 is SGHTA, CDR2 FQGTGA. V was pared by 5 bases and J by 5 bases, with 5 bases of the junction left unmatched. This CDR3 contains 14 residues. The CDR3 nucleotides are TGTGCCAGCAGCGAGACAGGGGGCGAGACTGAAGCTTTCTTT. As protein: CASSETGGETEAFF.